This T cell receptor (beta chain) comes out of a study of cytomegalovirus exposure and HLA in healthy donors. The CDR3 spans 14 residues. Germline lookup yields CDR1 SGDLS and CDR2 YYNGEE. Trimming at V came to 6 bases and at J to 5 bases, leaving 4 bases not matched to a gene. PCR amplification relied on 60 Vbeta primers (plus 13 Jbeta primers). The authors' processing: Unique TCR beta chains totaled roughly 80 million in a later count, with roughly 11 million of them shared. Measured with immunoSEQ multiplex PCR; TCRdb has only the in-frame clones, and not every one. V, J and clone size are those of that table, while D and trimming were read from the DNA. Its clone listing holds 100,000 to 150,000 clones.

The source is a man between 18 and 35 years old in good health and CMV-seronegative. The chain has TRBV9 and TRBJ2-2; TRBD2 aligns across 10 bases. Sequencing used PBMCs. DNA of the CDR3: TGTGCCAGCAATGGACTAGCGGCAACCGGGGAGCTGTTTTTT. Protein sequence: CASNGLAATGELFF.